These 10 T cell receptor beta chains share one sample of origin, sequenced in a study of CD8 T cells in ankylosing spondylitis. TCRdb recomputed calls from the 5' RACE reads with MiXCR, one row per CDR3 protein. The table has under 250,000 distinct CDR3 sequences, 20% to 30% seen once. Sequencing was performed on blood, either unsorted or a sorted T cell fraction (not recorded which). The receptor set was obtained from a male donor with ankylosing spondylitis or in good health (not recorded which).

This clonotype was observed at least ten times. This chain connects TRBV10-3 to TRBJ2-5; D might be TRBD1 (5 bases). The V end was cut by 4 bases, the J end by 2 bases, with 8 bases between. Germline V lookup: CDR1 ENHRY, CDR2 SYGVKD. The CDR3 runs 13 residues. CDR3 nucleotide sequence: TGTGCCATCAGTGCGACAGCTCAAGAGACCCAGTACTTC. It codes for CAISATAQETQYF.

This chain links TRBV20-1 with TRBJ2-1; possible D gene TRBD2, 6 bases. Germline-derived CDR1 and CDR2 are DFQATT and SNEGSKA (reference sequence). V shed 5 bases and J shed 1 base, with 15 bases lying between them. The CDR3 totals 15 residues. CDR3 sequence reads: CSASTGEQSYNEQFF. The CDR3 region has the DNA TGCAGTGCTTCGACGGGAGAGCAATCCTACAATGAGCAGTTCTTC.

As concerns this clonotype: An end of the junction differs from the germline gene, which may be a read error. The V and J genes are TRBV6-1 and TRBJ1-6, with TRBD1 matching over 10 bases. The CDR3 has 15 amino acids. The germline V gene has CDR1 MNHNS and CDR2 SASEGT. As DNA, the CDR3 is TGTGCCAGCAGGGGACAGGGGACCTATAATTCACCCCTCCGCTTT. Translation gives CASRGQGTYNSPLRF.

The chain carries TRBV6-5 and TRBJ2-7; TRBD2 might be the D (5 bases). V was cut by 5 bases and J by 1 base, with 12 bases left in between. The CDR3 totals 14 residues. Germline loops: CDR1 MNHEY, CDR2 SVGAGI. The CDR3 sequence is CASSTVSGSYEQYF. The CDR3 DNA sequence: TGTGCCAGCAGTACTGTTTCGGGGTCCTACGAGCAGTACTTC.

This clonotype was counted at least ten times. Here the CDR3 reads CASRPRDRIMNTEAFF. Written as DNA, the CDR3 is TGTGCCAGCAGGCCTAGGGACAGAATCATGAACACTGAAGCTTTCTTT. V and J are TRBV12-3 or TRBV12-4 and TRBJ1-1; TRBD1 aligns across 7 bases. The CDR3 is made up of 16 amino acids. J lost 0 bases, V lost 6 bases, and 10 bases had no gene match.

This clonotype occurred once. V gene TRBV6-4 combines with J gene TRBJ2-5, with 9 bases that match TRBD2. V dropped 7 bases and J dropped 2; count of bases not matched to a gene: 5. CDR1 and CDR2 from the germline V gene are MRHNA and SNTAGT. This CDR3 contains 14 residues. CDR3 protein: CASTAGLAQETQYF. Here the CDR3 DNA reads TGTGCCAGCACCGCGGGACTAGCACAAGAGACCCAGTACTTC.

The sample holds many counts of this clonotype. V is TRBV20-1 and J is TRBJ2-2, with D perhaps TRBD1 (6 bases). This CDR3 region has 14 residues. Germline assignment: CDR1 DFQATT and CDR2 SNEGSKA (reference sequence). V lost 5 bases, J lost 0 bases, and 10 bases lay in between. The CDR3 coding sequence is TGCAGTGCTGAAGGGACACCGAACACCGGGGAGCTGTTTTTT. Its translation is CSAEGTPNTGELFF.

The CDR3 DNA is TGTGCCAGCAGCCCGGGACAGGGAGTCGAGCAGTACTTC. Amino acid sequence: CASSPGQGVEQYF. V usage is TRBV7-2 and J usage is TRBJ2-7, with 9 bases matching TRBD1. J was trimmed by 6 bases and V by 5 bases; bases with no gene match: 5. The CDR3 runs to 13 residues. Germline CDR1 reads SGHTA; CDR2 reads FQGNSA.

The sample holds many counts of this clonotype. The chain couples TRBV15 to TRBJ1-5; possibly TRBD1 for D (5 bases). Trimming stripped 0 bases from V and 6 bases from J, with 9 bases between. Germline lookup yields CDR1 LNHNV and CDR2 YYDKDF (reference sequence). The CDR3 spans 14 residues. The CDR3 DNA follows: TGTGCCACCAGCAGAGATAGGGGTGCTCAGCCCCAGCATTTT. Translating it yields CATSRDRGAQPQHF.

Turning to this clonotype: A read error is possible here, since a much larger clone lies one base away. V usage is TRBV6-5 and J usage is TRBJ2-5; D unclear. The V end was cut by 2 bases, the J end by 3 bases, with 10 bases between. Germline assignment: CDR1 MNHEY and CDR2 SVGAGI. This CDR3 is built from 14 residues. The CDR3 DNA reads TGTGCCAGCAGTTACGGGTTGGTAAAAGAGACCCAGTACTTC. Translated: CASSYGLVKETQYF.